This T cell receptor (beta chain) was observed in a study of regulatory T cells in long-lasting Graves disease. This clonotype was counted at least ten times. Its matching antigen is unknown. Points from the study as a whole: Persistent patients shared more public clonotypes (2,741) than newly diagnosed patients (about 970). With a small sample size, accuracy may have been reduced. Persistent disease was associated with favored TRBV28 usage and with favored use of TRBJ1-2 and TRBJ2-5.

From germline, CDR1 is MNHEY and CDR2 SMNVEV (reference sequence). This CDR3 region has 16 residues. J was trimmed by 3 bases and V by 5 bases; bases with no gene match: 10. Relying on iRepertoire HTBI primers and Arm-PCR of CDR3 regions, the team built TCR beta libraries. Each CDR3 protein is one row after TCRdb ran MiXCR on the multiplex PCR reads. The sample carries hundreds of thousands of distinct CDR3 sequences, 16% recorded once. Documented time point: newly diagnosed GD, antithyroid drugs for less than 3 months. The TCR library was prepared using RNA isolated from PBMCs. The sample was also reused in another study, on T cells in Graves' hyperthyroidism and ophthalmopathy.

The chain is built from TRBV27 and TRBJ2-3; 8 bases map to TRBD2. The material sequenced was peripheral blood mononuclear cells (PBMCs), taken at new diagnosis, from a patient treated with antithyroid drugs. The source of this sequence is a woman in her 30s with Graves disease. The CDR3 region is CASSDGSGRLTDTQYF. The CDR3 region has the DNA TGTGCCAGCAGTGATGGGAGCGGGAGATTGACAGATACGCAGTATTTT.